Presented here are 24 T cell receptor beta chains from one specimen sequenced in a study of read filtering for tumor transcriptome and immune sequencing. From around 0.4 ug of RNA, a library with molecular barcoded alpha/delta and beta/gamma adaptors was made. From the reads, TCRdb called clonotypes with MiXCR, one entry per CDR3 protein. The sample contains 45,000 to 50,000 distinct CDR3 sequences, about 12% of which appear only once. Sequencing was carried out using a population of CD138-negative cells sorted from bone marrow. Receptors originate from a donor aged 40 or over with multiple myeloma.

This clonotype was seen at least ten times. J is TRBJ2-7 and V is TRBV19; no reliable D call. Germline V gene data show CDR1 as LNHDA and CDR2 as SQIVND (reference sequence). The CDR3 contains 13 residues. V gave up 3 bases and J gave up 0 bases, with 6 bases separating them. For the CDR3, the DNA is TGTGCCAGTAGTATGGGGTACTCCTACGAGCAGTACTTC. It yields the protein CASSMGYSYEQYF.

This clonotype was recorded many times. This chain joins TRBV7-2 and TRBJ2-1; maybe TRBD2 (6 bases). Germline assignment: CDR1 SGHTA and CDR2 FQGNSA. V was cut by 5 bases and J by 8 bases, with 16 bases left in between. The CDR3 has 14 residues. CDR3 residues: CASSLGLSPHEQFF. The CDR3 DNA reads as TGTGCCAGCAGCCTGGGACTTTCCCCCCATGAGCAGTTCTTC.

The table lists this clonotype with many counts. V gene TRBV7-6 combines with J gene TRBJ2-3; 9 nucleotides agree with TRBD1. The germline V gene has CDR1 SGHVS and CDR2 FNYEAQ. V shed 5 bases, J shed 5 bases, and the junction held 11 bases outside the gene matches. This CDR3 is 16 amino acids long. CDR3 in amino acids: CASSNPGTGLGDTQYF. The CDR3, as DNA: TGTGCCAGCAGCAACCCCGGGACAGGGCTGGGAGATACGCAGTATTTT.

This clonotype was found many times. The CDR3 is CASKGGGYEQYF. Written as DNA, the CDR3 is TGTGCCAGTAAGGGGGGAGGCTACGAGCAGTACTTC. This chain uses TRBV3-1 with TRBJ2-7; either TRBD1 or TRBD2 may fit D (6 bases each). The CDR3 extends over 12 amino acids. V lost 9 bases, J lost 3 bases, and 12 bases lay in between. Germline CDR1 reads LGHDT; CDR2 reads YNNKEL (reference sequence).

This clonotype was seen more than once but under ten times. A read error may be the cause here, since a much bigger clone is one base away. The chain uses TRBV27 and TRBJ2-1, with 11 bases aligning to TRBD2. The CDR3 is 14 residues long. The V segment lost 7 bases and the J segment 9 bases; nucleotides outside the gene matches: 8. Germline lookup yields CDR1 MNHEY and CDR2 SMNVEV (reference sequence). CDR3 sequence reads: CASKVLAGGVEQFF. The CDR3 DNA is TGTGCCAGCAAGGTGTTAGCGGGAGGGGTTGAGCAGTTCTTC.

This clonotype appeared many times. J is TRBJ2-6 and V is TRBV6-5; 8 bases align to TRBD1. Germline V gene lookup returns CDR1 MNHEY and CDR2 SVGAGI. V shed 5 bases and J 1 base; nucleotides not matched to a gene: 13. This CDR3 comprises 19 residues. The CDR3 sequence: CASSDPGQGKGSGANVLTF. The CDR3 DNA is TGTGCCAGCAGTGACCCCGGACAGGGAAAGGGATCTGGGGCCAACGTCCTGACTTTC.

The table lists this clonotype with many counts. In DNA form, the CDR3 reads TGTGCCAGCAGTCCGAGACAGGGGGCGAACACTGAAGCTTTCTTT. Residues: CASSPRQGANTEAFF. J is TRBJ1-1 and V is TRBV12-3 or TRBV12-4; 10 bases agree with TRBD1. After removal of 5 bases from V and 1 base from J, the junction contained 4 bases not matched to a gene. The CDR3 loop spans 15 amino acids.

Comment on this clonotype: The CDR3 does not end in the conserved phenylalanine or tryptophan, so this is likely a read error. This chain connects TRBV29-1 to TRBJ1-1; no firm D call. The germline gives CDR1 SQVTM, CDR2 ANQGSEA. Between the trimmed V and J ends, which lost 6 bases and 6 bases, there was a span of 17 bases. This CDR3 comprises 13 residues. The CDR3 nucleotides are TGCAGCGTAATAGGTTTCGGGTACCCTGAAGCTTTCATT. Translating it yields CSVIGFGYPEAFI.

In the case of this clonotype: Given a much more abundant clone one base away, this may be a read error. The chain combines TRBV6-5 with TRBJ2-7; D unclear. The CDR3 loop spans 13 amino acids. Between the trimmed V and J ends, which lost 6 bases and 2 bases, there was a span of 11 bases. Per the germline V gene, CDR1 is MNHEY and CDR2 is SVGAGI. CDR3 DNA: TGTGCCAGCAGCTCCCTGCCCCCCTACGAGCAGTACTTC. As protein: CASSSLPPYEQYF.

The J gene is TRBJ1-1, the V gene TRBV20-1; no clear D gene. CDR3 length: 13 amino acids. Germline V gene data show CDR1 as DFQATT and CDR2 as SNEGSKA (reference sequence). V was cut by 5 bases and J by 1 base, with 11 bases left in between. Here the CDR3 reads CSALGVENTEAFF. CDR3 nucleotides: TGCAGTGCTTTAGGTGTTGAGAACACTGAAGCTTTCTTT.

This clonotype showed up many times. The chain carries TRBV3-1 and TRBJ2-6, with a weak D call TRBD1 (6 bases). Germline lookup yields CDR1 LGHDT and CDR2 YNNKEL (reference sequence). The CDR3 consists of 17 residues. Between the trimmed V and J ends, which lost 4 bases and 0 bases, there was a span of 13 bases. The CDR3 region is CASSPSQGSSGANVLTF. The CDR3 DNA follows: TGTGCCAGCAGCCCATCGCAGGGGTCCTCTGGGGCCAACGTCCTGACTTTC.

This clonotype has at least ten counts. The gene calls are TRBV20-1 and TRBJ1-1, with D hard to call. There are 13 residues in the CDR3. V was pared by 1 base and J by 5 bases, with 11 bases between. Germline values: CDR1 DFQATT, CDR2 SNEGSKA (reference sequence). CDR3 loop: CSARVRRGTEAFF. In DNA, the CDR3 is TGCAGTGCTAGAGTTCGCCGAGGGACTGAAGCTTTCTTT.

Comments on this clonotype: Sequence at one end of the junction differs from germline and may be a read error. J is TRBJ2-7 and V is TRBV25-1; D gene uncertain. Germline V gives CDR1 MGHDK, CDR2 SYGVNS. This CDR3 is 12 amino acids long. The CDR3 sequence: CASRGNSHEQYF. CDR3 DNA sequence: TGTGCCAGCAGGGGCAACTCCCACGAGCAGTACTTT.

This clonotype showed up just a few times. Since a much larger clone is just one base distant, this may be a read error. The chain has TRBV20-1 and TRBJ2-1, with a tentative D call TRBD1 (6 bases). CDR1 and CDR2 (germline): DFQATT, SNEGSKA (reference sequence). The CDR3 sequence is 14 residues long. CDR3 loop: CSARSGANYSEQFF. The CDR3 DNA sequence: TGCAGTGCTAGATCAGGGGCCAACTACAGTGAGCAGTTCTTC.

At least ten counts were recorded for this clonotype. Compared with germline, one end of the junction differs, possibly owing to a read error. V usage is TRBV7-9 and J usage is TRBJ2-2; tentative D call: TRBD2 (5 bases). The germline V gene encodes CDR1 SEHNR and CDR2 FQNEAQ (reference sequence). The CDR3 is made up of 16 amino acids. The CDR3 loop is CASSLGSATNTGEPFF. The CDR3 nucleotides read TGTGCCAGCAGCTTAGGTAGCGCAACGAACACCGGGGAGCCGTTTTTT. Full variable domain (outside the CDR3, taken from reference TRBV7-9 and TRBJ2-2): DTGVSQNPRHKITKRGQNVTFRCDPISEHNRLYWYRQTLGQGPEFLTYFQNEAQLEKSRLLSDRFSAERPKGSFSTLEIQRTEQGDSAMYLCASSLGSATNTGEPFFGEGSRLTVL.

This clonotype was seen at least ten times. The chain has TRBV18 and TRBJ2-6; D is uncertain. This CDR3 is 18 amino acids long. V lost 0 bases and J lost 1, with 13 bases in between. Germline CDR1 and CDR2: KGHSH and LQKENI. The CDR3 here is CASSPPSGPASGANVLTF. In nucleotides, the CDR3 is TGTGCCAGCTCACCACCGAGTGGCCCAGCTTCTGGGGCCAACGTCCTGACTTTC.

This clonotype was counted many times. This chain joins TRBV2 and TRBJ1-4; 8 positions agree with TRBD1. Germline CDR1 SNHLY, CDR2 FYNNEI. The CDR3 runs to 14 residues. Trimming at V came to 4 bases and at J to 8 bases, leaving 6 bases not matched to a gene. CDR3 loop: CASSVRTGNEKLFF. The CDR3 DNA is TGTGCCAGCAGTGTAAGGACAGGGAACGAAAAACTGTTTTTT.

This chain joins TRBV6-2 or TRBV6-3 and TRBJ2-1; D may be TRBD1 (8 bases). The CDR3 totals 14 residues. V gave up 2 bases and J gave up 15 bases, with 20 bases separating them. Per the germline V gene, CDR1 is MNHEY and CDR2 is SVGEGT. The CDR3 DNA is TGTGCCAGCAGTTACAGGAGCGGGACAGGCCACCCGTTCTTC. Residues: CASSYRSGTGHPFF.

To note about this clonotype: This sequence is one base from a far larger clone and is likely a read error. J is TRBJ2-5 and V is TRBV11-3, with D perhaps matching TRBD1 or TRBD2 (6 bases each). The CDR3 contains 14 residues. CDR1 and CDR2 from the germline V gene are SGHNT and YENEEA. V was shortened by 4 bases and J by 4 bases, with 13 bases between the two germline ends. The CDR3 here is CASSSGGRVETQYF. As DNA, the CDR3 is TGTGCCAGCAGCTCTGGGGGGCGCGTAGAGACCCAGTACTTC.

At least ten counts were recorded for this clonotype. A much larger clone is a single base away; this may be a read error. The V gene is TRBV5-1, the J gene TRBJ2-1, with 9 bases lining up with TRBD2. This CDR3 has 15 residues. CDR1 and CDR2 (germline): SGHRS, YFSETQ. Written as DNA, the CDR3 is TGCGCCCGCAGCTTCGCGGGAGGGATTAACAATGAGCAGTTCTTC. It codes for CARSFAGGINNEQFF.

This clonotype has ten or more counts. This chain uses TRBV5-1 with TRBJ1-1; 9 positions match TRBD1. This CDR3 is built from 16 residues. Germline CDR1 SGHRS, CDR2 YFSETQ. J lost 4 bases, V lost 4 bases, and 11 bases had no gene match. The CDR3 loop is CASSTGTGYGVTEAFF. CDR3 DNA sequence: TGCGCCAGCAGCACAGGGACAGGGTATGGGGTCACTGAAGCTTTCTTT.

Many counts were recorded for this clonotype. The chain carries TRBV5-1 and TRBJ2-1; D is unresolved. Per germline, CDR1 SGHRS and CDR2 YFSETQ. Trimming removed 0 bases at V and 4 bases at J, with 5 bases between. The CDR3 is 13 amino acids. Here the CDR3 DNA reads TGCGCCAGCAGCTTGGCTCTGTACAATGAGCAGTTCTTC. Its translation is CASSLALYNEQFF.

In this sample, this clonotype turned up many times. The chain is built from TRBV20-1 and TRBJ1-5; no clear D gene. V lost 5 bases and J 2 bases, leaving 19 bases between the germline ends. CDR1 and CDR2 (germline): DFQATT, SNEGSKA (reference sequence). The CDR3 contains 16 residues. CDR3 in amino acids: CSAANVAVWGNQPQHF. Written as DNA, the CDR3 is TGCAGTGCTGCAAACGTCGCAGTTTGGGGCAATCAGCCCCAGCATTTT.

This clonotype was seen repeatedly, ten times or more. The J gene is TRBJ1-5, the V gene TRBV5-6; no reliable D call. Deletions cut 2 bases from V and 6 bases from J, with 18 bases between. The CDR3 contains 16 residues. The germline CDR1 and CDR2 sequences are SGHDT and YYEEEE. CDR3 DNA sequence: TGTGCCAGCAGCTTAACGACCGAAGGGATCGGTCAGCCCCAGCATTTT. This gives the protein CASSLTTEGIGQPQHF.